This T cell receptor beta chain originates from a study of CD8 T cells in ankylosing spondylitis. Whole-study findings and limits: Characteristic, it appeared, of ankylosing spondylitis blood was a TCR beta motif of roughly eight highly homologous variants.

Quantitative 5'-RACE with molecular barcodes generated TCR beta libraries. TCRdb reprocessed the 5' RACE reads with MiXCR, giving one entry per CDR3 protein. This table holds roughly 470,000 distinct CDR3 sequences, roughly a quarter found once. Remarks on this clonotype: Its antigen is as yet unknown.

The CDR3 spans 15 residues. Germline lookup yields CDR1 DFQATT and CDR2 SNEGSKA (reference sequence). Trimming cost V 6 bases and J 2 bases, with 17 bases left between them. The sequencing sample was made of blood, either unsorted or a sorted T cell fraction (not recorded which). The chain has TRBV20-1 and TRBJ2-1; unclear D gene. The receptor was isolated from a male donor with ankylosing spondylitis. DNA of the CDR3: TGCAGTGCCGTCTTGAATGGAAAAGCCTACAATGAGCAGTTCTTC. Its translation: CSAVLNGKAYNEQFF.